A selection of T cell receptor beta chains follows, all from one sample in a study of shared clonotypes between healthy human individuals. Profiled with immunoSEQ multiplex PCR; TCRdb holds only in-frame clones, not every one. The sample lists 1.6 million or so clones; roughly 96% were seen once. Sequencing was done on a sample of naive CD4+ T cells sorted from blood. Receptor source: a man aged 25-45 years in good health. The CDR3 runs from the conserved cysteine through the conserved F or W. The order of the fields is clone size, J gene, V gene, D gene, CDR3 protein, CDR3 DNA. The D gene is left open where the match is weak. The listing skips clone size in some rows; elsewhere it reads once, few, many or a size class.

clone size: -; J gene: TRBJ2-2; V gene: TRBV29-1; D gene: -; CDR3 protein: CSVIPDRNTGELFF; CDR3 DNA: TGCAGCGTTATCCCCGACAGGAACACCGGGGAGCTGTTTTTT
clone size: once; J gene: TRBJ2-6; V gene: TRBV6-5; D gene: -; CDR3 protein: CASSYSGSGANVLTF; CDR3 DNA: TGTGCCAGCAGTTACTCTGGGTCTGGGGCCAACGTCCTGACTTTC
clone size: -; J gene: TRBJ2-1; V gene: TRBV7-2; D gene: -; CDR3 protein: CASSFAFAGSYNGQFF; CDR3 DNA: TGTGCCAGCAGCTTTGCTTTTGCGGGATCCTACAATGGGCAGTTCTTC
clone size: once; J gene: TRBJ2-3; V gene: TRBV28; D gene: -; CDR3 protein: CASSPTIPTQYF; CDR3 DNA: TGTGCCAGCAGTCCGACAATTCCTACGCAGTATTTT
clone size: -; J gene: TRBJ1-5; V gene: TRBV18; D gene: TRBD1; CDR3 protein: CASSSDRANQPQHF; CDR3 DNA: TGTGCCAGCTCATCGGACAGGGCCAATCAGCCCCAGCATTTT
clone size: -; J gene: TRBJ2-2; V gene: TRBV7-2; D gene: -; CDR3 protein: CASTPGRITGELFF; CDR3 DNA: TGTGCCAGTACGCCGGGACGGATTACCGGGGAGCTGTTTTTT
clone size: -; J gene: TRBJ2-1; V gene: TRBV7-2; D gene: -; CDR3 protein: CASSLDGSPYNEQFF; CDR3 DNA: TGTGCCAGCAGCTTAGACGGGTCCCCCTACAATGAGCAGTTCTTC
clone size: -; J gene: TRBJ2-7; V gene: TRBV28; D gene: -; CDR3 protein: CASSLGQLHSYEQYF; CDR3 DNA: TGTGCCAGCAGCCTCGGACAGCTCCACTCCTACGAGCAGTACTTC
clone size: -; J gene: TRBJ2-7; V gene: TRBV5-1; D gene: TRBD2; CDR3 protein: CASSLTSGRASYEQYF; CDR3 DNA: TGCGCCAGCAGCCTTACTAGCGGGAGGGCCTCTTACGAGCAGTACTTC
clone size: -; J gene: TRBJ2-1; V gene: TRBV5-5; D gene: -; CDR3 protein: CASSLAVLSYNEQFF; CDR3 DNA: TGTGCCAGCAGCTTGGCGGTTCTCTCCTACAATGAGCAGTTCTTC
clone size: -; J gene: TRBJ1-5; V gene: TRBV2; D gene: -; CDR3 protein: CASSDTEGNQPQHF; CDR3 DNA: TGTGCCAGCAGTGACACCGAGGGCAATCAGCCCCAGCATTTT
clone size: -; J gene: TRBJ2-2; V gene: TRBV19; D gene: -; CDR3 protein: CASSIVGVNTGELFF; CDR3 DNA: TGTGCCAGTAGTATAGTCGGGGTGAACACCGGGGAGCTGTTTTTT
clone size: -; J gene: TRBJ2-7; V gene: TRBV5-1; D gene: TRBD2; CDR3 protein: CASRHGTSGGPAYEQYF; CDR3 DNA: TGCGCCAGCAGACACGGGACTAGCGGGGGGCCTGCCTACGAGCAGTACTTC
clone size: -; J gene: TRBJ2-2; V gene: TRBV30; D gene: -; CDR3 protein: CAWAESGTGELFF; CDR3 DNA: TGTGCCTGGGCGGAGTCAGGGACCGGGGAGCTGTTTTTT
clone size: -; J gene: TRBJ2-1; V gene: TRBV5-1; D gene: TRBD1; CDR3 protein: CASSLEATGVTFYNEQFF; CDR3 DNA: TGCGCCAGCAGCCTGGAAGCCACAGGGGTTACCTTCTACAATGAGCAGTTCTTC
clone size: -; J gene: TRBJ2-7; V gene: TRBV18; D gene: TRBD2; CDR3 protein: CASSGRESYEQYF; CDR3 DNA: TGTGCCAGCTCAGGGCGGGAGTCCTACGAGCAGTACTTC
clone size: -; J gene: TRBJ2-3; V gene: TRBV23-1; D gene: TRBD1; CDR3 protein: CASSQSIQYGTGGADTQYF; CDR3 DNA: TGCGCCAGCAGTCAATCCATACAATACGGGACAGGGGGCGCAGATACGCAGTATTTT
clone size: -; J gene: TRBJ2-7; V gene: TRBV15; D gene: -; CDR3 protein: CATSRWGPEHEQYF; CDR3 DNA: TGTGCCACCAGCAGATGGGGCCCAGAACACGAGCAGTACTTC
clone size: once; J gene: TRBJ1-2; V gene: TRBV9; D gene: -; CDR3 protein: CASSVDQSIRGGYTF; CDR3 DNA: TGTGCCAGCAGCGTAGACCAGTCCATTAGGGGTGGCTACACCTTC
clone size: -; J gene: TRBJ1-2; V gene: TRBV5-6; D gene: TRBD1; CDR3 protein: CASSLIDRGHTNYGYTF; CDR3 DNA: TGTGCCAGCAGCTTGATTGACAGGGGGCACACTAACTATGGCTACACCTTC
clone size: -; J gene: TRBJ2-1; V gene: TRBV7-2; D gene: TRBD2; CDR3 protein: CASSLVPLAEVSYNEQFF; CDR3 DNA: TGTGCCAGCAGCCTCGTGCCGCTAGCGGAGGTCTCCTACAATGAGCAGTTCTTC
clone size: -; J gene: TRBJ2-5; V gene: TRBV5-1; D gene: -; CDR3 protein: CASSVSGPSGTQYF; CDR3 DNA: TGCGCCAGCAGCGTGAGTGGGCCCTCTGGGACCCAGTACTTC
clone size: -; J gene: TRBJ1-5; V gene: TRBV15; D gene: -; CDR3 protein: CATSRVSGVNSNQPQHF; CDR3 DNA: TGTGCCACCAGCAGAGTGTCAGGTGTAAATAGCAATCAGCCCCAGCATTTT
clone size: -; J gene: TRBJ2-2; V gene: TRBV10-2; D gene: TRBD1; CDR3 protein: CASSETGTALGTGELFF; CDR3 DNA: TGCGCCAGCAGTGAGACGGGGACAGCACTCGGCACCGGGGAGCTGTTTTTT
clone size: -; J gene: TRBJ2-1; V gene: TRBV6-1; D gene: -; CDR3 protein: CASSGQRTYNEQFF; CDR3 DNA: TGTGCCAGCAGTGGGCAGCGGACCTACAATGAGCAGTTCTTC
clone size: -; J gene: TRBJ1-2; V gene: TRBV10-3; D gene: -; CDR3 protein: CATSPGDYGYTF; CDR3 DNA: TGTGCCACGTCGCCGGGAGACTATGGCTACACCTTC
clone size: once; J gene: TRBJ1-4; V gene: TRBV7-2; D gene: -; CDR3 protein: CASSDQGTTNEKLFF; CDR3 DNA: TGTGCCAGCAGCGATCAGGGTACAACTAATGAAAAACTGTTTTTT
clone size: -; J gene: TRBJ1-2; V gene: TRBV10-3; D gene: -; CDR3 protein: CAISEGEWEDGYTF; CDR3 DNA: TGTGCCATCAGTGAGGGGGAATGGGAGGATGGCTACACCTTC
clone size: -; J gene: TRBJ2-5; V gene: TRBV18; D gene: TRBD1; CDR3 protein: CASSPPRGTGGETQYF; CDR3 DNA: TGTGCCAGCTCACCACCGCGAGGGACAGGGGGAGAGACCCAGTACTTC
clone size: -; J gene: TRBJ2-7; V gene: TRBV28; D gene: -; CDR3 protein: CASSYIGRAHEQYF; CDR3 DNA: TGTGCCAGCAGCTATATAGGGCGGGCCCACGAGCAGTACTTC
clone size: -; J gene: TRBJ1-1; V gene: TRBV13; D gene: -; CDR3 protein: CASSQALYTEAFF; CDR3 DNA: TGTGCCAGCAGCCAAGCCCTGTACACTGAAGCTTTCTTT
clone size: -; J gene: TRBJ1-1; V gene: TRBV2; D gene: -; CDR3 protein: CASDLGGFNTEAFF; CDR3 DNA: TGTGCCAGCGACCTAGGTGGGTTTAACACTGAAGCTTTCTTT